This T cell receptor beta chain stems from a study of blood T cell repertoires in COVID-19 (dated by TCRdb to 2019 to 2021). Regarding the complete study: Samples covering the acute and convalescent phases of COVID-19 were provided by collaborators in the United States, Italy and Spain. The material from the prospective study consisted of cDNA or gDNA derived from T cells, B-cell-depleted T cells, or PBMCs. The dataset comprised deeply sampled blood TCRbeta repertoires from subjects exposed to, actively infected with, or recovered from COVID-19. The repertoires were released in a freely available public database intended as a resource for research on the immune response to SARS-CoV-2. Samples came from the ongoing ImmuneRACE study (first 160 participants) plus 1,254 subjects from 6 global collaborators. Sample metadata almost always included a de-identified subject ID, COVID-19 status, age in years and sex. Where available, HLA class I and class II types were taken from metadata supplied by the sample provider and were not determined by assay-based typing. Summary of the overall study and its limitations: Clinical and demographic metadata were provided uncurated, with the amount varying by source and participant.

Note on this clone: Its antigen is currently not known. Per-base quality was not reported, and no clone a single base away is much larger than it.

TCRbeta CDR3 regions were amplified from genomic DNA using the immunoSEQ Assay, a bias-controlled multiplex PCR. For the original study's pipeline: The number of nucleated cells in each sample was estimated from the amplification of reference gene primers within the assay. To quantify the absolute abundance of each unique TCRbeta CDR3 rearrangement, sequence reads were collapsed and filtered. For each sample, productive Simpson clonality was calculated as the square root of Simpson's diversity index over productive rearrangements. The table comes from immuneACCESS by way of TCRdb, which keeps in-frame sequences with V and J called. Part of the clones is missing from these tables; in studies checked, under half for an unresolved V gene and the rest for unknown reasons. Clone size and the V and J calls come from that table; the DNA yielded D and trimming. The sample records tens of thousands of clones, approximately 88% of which are singletons. Of the sample, roughly 6% falls within the top ten clones.

The germline V gene gives CDR1 as SGHDT and CDR2 as YYEEEE. Cut back by 0 bases and 5 bases, the V and J ends lie 8 bases apart. From its cysteine to its phenylalanine, the CDR3 spans 13 amino acids. Only the CDR3 DNA is retained, 39 bases long and in frame from the first base. The collaborating institutions used their own protocols to collect whole blood in K2EDTA tubes. For TCRbeta analysis, collaborator samples were shipped as frozen whole blood, as isolated PBMCs, or as DNA extracted from either sample type. The V and J segments used are TRBV5-6 and TRBJ2-5, with the D gene call left open. Sequencing was performed on peripheral blood. The TCR comes from a man aged 50 to 60 with active COVID-19. The CDR3 loop reads CASSLVRLETQYF. The DNA is TGTGCCAGCAGCTTGGTCCGTCTGGAGACCCAGTACTTC.